This T cell receptor (beta chain) was profiled in a study of blood T cell repertoires in COVID-19. The CDR3 is 14 amino acids. With 3 bases removed from V and 3 bases from J, the gap between germline ends came to 9 bases. Germline CDR1 is MDHEN and CDR2 is SYDVKM. The data were produced by immunoSEQ multiplex PCR, yet TCRdb's version contains in-frame clones alone and is incomplete. This table has around 300,000 clones, over 75% appearing once. Concerning this clone itself: Additional DNA sequences in this sample encode the identical CDR3.

The V gene is TRBV28, the J gene TRBJ2-1, with a possible D match to TRBD1 (6 bases). The sequencing sample was made of peripheral blood. The TCR originated in a man aged 45-65 years with active or convalescent COVID-19. CDR3: CASSLRGSYNEQFF. For the CDR3, the DNA is TGTGCCAGCAGTTTGAGGGGGAGCTACAATGAGCAGTTCTTC. The full variable domain, completed using reference TRBV28 and TRBJ2-1, is DVKVTQSSRYLVKRTGEKVFLECVQDMDHENMFWYRQDPGLGLRLIYFSYDVKMKEKGDIPEGYSVSREKKERFSLILESASTNQTSMYLCASSLRGSYNEQFFGPGTRLTVL.